Shown below are 19 T cell receptor beta chains from a single sample sequenced in a study of T-cell reconstitution after alpha-beta-depleted transplantation in children. Preparation of the TCRbeta library was carried out with unique molecular identifiers. One entry per CDR3 protein results from TCRdb running MiXCR on the PCR reads. Of 250,000 or so distinct CDR3 sequences detected, around 7.8% appear once; the ten largest clones hold 6.3%. The sample here was PBMCs, mostly from graft donor cells, taken 180 days after TCRalphabeta/CD19-depleted stem cell transplant. The receptors were sampled from a male patient younger than 18 who had a stem cell transplant for acute lymphoblastic leukemia, so the T cells may come from the graft donor.

This clonotype was recorded at least ten times. V is TRBV7-2 and J is TRBJ2-3; weak D call: TRBD1 (5 bases). The CDR3 has 15 residues. The V end lost 4 bases, the J end lost 4 bases, and 15 bases lay between the germline ends. The V gene's germline CDR1 is SGHTA and CDR2 FQGNSA. CDR3 residues: CASSSQGRYADTQYF. CDR3 nucleotides: TGTGCCAGCAGCTCGCAGGGAAGGTACGCAGATACGCAGTATTTT.

This clonotype was seen ten or more times. J is TRBJ1-1 and V is TRBV9; 7 bases align to TRBD1. The germline V gene encodes CDR1 SGDLS and CDR2 YYNGEE. This CDR3 region has 15 residues. V dropped 3 bases and J dropped 2; count of bases not matched to a gene: 7. The CDR3 spells CASSARDSRNTEAFF. DNA for the CDR3: TGTGCCAGCAGCGCAAGGGACAGCCGAAACACTGAAGCTTTCTTT.

This clonotype showed up many times. CDR3: CASSEQGNTEAFF. In DNA, the CDR3 is TGTGCCAGCAGCGAACAGGGAAACACTGAAGCTTTCTTT. V gene TRBV7-9 combines with J gene TRBJ1-1, with D possibly matching TRBD1 (6 bases). This CDR3 contains 13 residues. CDR1 and CDR2 from the germline V gene are SEHNR and FQNEAQ (reference sequence). V was shortened by 5 bases and J by 2 bases, with 9 bases between the two germline ends.

This clonotype appeared many times. V gene TRBV6-5 combines with J gene TRBJ2-1; D is undetermined. Germline V gene sequence: CDR1 MNHEY, CDR2 SVGAGI. The length of the CDR3 is 15 residues. V shed 6 bases and J shed 0 bases, with 12 bases lying between them. The CDR3 reads CASSWIRSSYNEQFF. In DNA, the CDR3 is TGTGCCAGCAGCTGGATTCGGTCCTCCTACAATGAGCAGTTCTTC.

This clonotype was seen many times. This chain links TRBV7-8 with TRBJ2-1; the D is unclear. The CDR3 contains 12 residues. Trimming cost V 1 base and J 7 bases, with 5 bases left between them. CDR1 is SGHVS, CDR2 FQNEAQ, per germline. As DNA, the CDR3 is TGTGCCAGCAGCTTAGGCTTGAATGAGCAGTTCTTC. Amino acid sequence: CASSLGLNEQFF.

This sequence joins TRBV19 and TRBJ2-1; no firm D call. Trimming stripped 3 bases from V and 0 bases from J, with 6 bases between. The CDR3 has 14 residues. Germline CDR1 and CDR2: LNHDA and SQIVND (reference sequence). CDR3 residues: CASSMAVSYNEQFF. The CDR3 DNA is TGTGCCAGTAGTATGGCGGTCTCCTACAATGAGCAGTTCTTC.

This clonotype was detected ten times or more. The genes are TRBV20-1 and TRBJ2-2; D tentatively reads TRBD1 or TRBD2 (6 bases each). This CDR3 contains 15 residues. From germline, CDR1 is DFQATT and CDR2 SNEGSKA (reference sequence). V lost 6 bases and J 3 bases, leaving 17 bases between the germline ends. The CDR3 loop reads CSASKGGYDTGELFF. CDR3 sequence (DNA): TGCAGTGCCTCGAAAGGGGGGTATGACACCGGGGAGCTGTTTTTT.

Many counts were recorded for this clonotype. The J gene is TRBJ2-3, the V gene TRBV6-5, with TRBD1 matching 12 bases. The CDR3 sequence is 17 residues long. After removal of 0 bases from V and 5 bases from J, the junction contained 6 bases not matched to a gene. Per germline, CDR1 MNHEY and CDR2 SVGAGI. CDR3 residues: CASSYSRGQGAKDTQYF. The CDR3 nucleotides read TGTGCCAGCAGTTACTCGCGGGGACAGGGGGCAAAAGATACGCAGTATTTT.

This clonotype was counted ten times or more. The V gene is TRBV7-9, the J gene TRBJ2-1; TRBD2 matches 8 bases. The CDR3 consists of 12 residues. V was clipped by 7 bases and J by 12 bases; unmatched bases: 8. Germline V gives CDR1 SEHNR, CDR2 FQNEAQ (reference sequence). CDR3 residues: CASNQRSGGQFF. The CDR3 nucleotides read TGTGCCAGCAACCAACGCAGCGGGGGGCAGTTCTTC.

This clonotype was detected ten times or more. The V and J genes are TRBV28 and TRBJ2-7; D is undetermined. Germline CDR1 is MDHEN and CDR2 is SYDVKM. Trimming took 5 bases from V and 3 from J, leaving 11 bases between them. The CDR3 spans 13 residues. CDR3 sequence reads: CASSPDGYYEQYF. The CDR3, as DNA: TGTGCCAGCAGTCCCGACGGATACTACGAGCAGTACTTC. Based on the CDR3 plus reference TRBV28 and TRBJ2-7, the full variable domain is DVKVTQSSRYLVKRTGEKVFLECVQDMDHENMFWYRQDPGLGLRLIYFSYDVKMKEKGDIPEGYSVSREKKERFSLILESASTNQTSMYLCASSPDGYYEQYFGPGTRLTVT.

This clonotype was counted ten times or more. This chain connects TRBV12-3 or TRBV12-4 to TRBJ2-7; 10 bases fit TRBD2. The CDR3 consists of 16 residues. Trimming at V came to 4 bases and at J to 0 bases, leaving 6 bases not matched to a gene. The CDR3 DNA reads as TGTGCCAGCAGTTGGGCCTCTAGCGGGGGCTCCTACGAGCAGTACTTC. Amino acids: CASSWASSGGSYEQYF.

The sample holds many counts of this clonotype. The chain has TRBV7-6 and TRBJ2-1; 7 bases fit TRBD2. The CDR3 consists of 17 residues. J lost 8 bases, V lost 0 bases, and 13 bases had no gene match. CDR1 and CDR2 from the germline V gene are SGHVS and FNYEAQ. This CDR3 is CASSLAGGPRMIHEQFF. The CDR3 DNA reads as TGTGCCAGCAGCTTAGCGGGAGGGCCCCGAATGATCCATGAGCAGTTCTTC.

This clonotype occurred many times. The chain carries TRBV9 and TRBJ2-1; 8 nucleotides align to TRBD2. Germline V gene lookup returns CDR1 SGDLS and CDR2 YYNGEE. This CDR3 comprises 16 residues. Trimming cost V 3 bases and J 4 bases; bases outside gene matches: 9. The CDR3 loop reads CASSALAGVTYNEQFF. As DNA, the CDR3 is TGTGCCAGCAGCGCCCTAGCGGGTGTCACTTACAATGAGCAGTTCTTC.

This clonotype came up a few times. The V gene is TRBV29-1, the J gene TRBJ2-7; the D is unclear. This CDR3 spans 13 amino acids. CDR1 SQVTM and CDR2 ANQGSEA come from the germline V gene. Trimming left V 3 bases short and J 2 bases short, with 11 bases between. The CDR3 spells CSVEGRSPYEQYF. The CDR3, as DNA: TGCAGCGTTGAGGGCAGGAGCCCCTACGAGCAGTACTTC.

The sample holds many counts of this clonotype. The chain uses TRBV2 and TRBJ2-7, with a possible D match to TRBD2 (5 bases). CDR1 SNHLY and CDR2 FYNNEI come from the germline V gene. This CDR3 has 15 amino acids. Deletions cut 5 bases from V and 1 base from J, with 15 bases between. The CDR3 here is CASSIEFGISYEQYF. In DNA form, the CDR3 reads TGTGCCAGCAGTATAGAATTCGGGATTTCCTACGAGCAGTACTTC.

In this sample, this clonotype turned up many times. The V and J genes are TRBV6-1 and TRBJ1-1, with 8 bases fitting TRBD1. Germline loops: CDR1 MNHNS, CDR2 SASEGT. This CDR3 region has 14 residues. J gave up 6 bases and V 6 bases, and 9 bases lay outside the gene matches. The CDR3: CASRKQGGIPEAFF. CDR3 in DNA: TGTGCCAGCAGGAAACAGGGGGGTATACCTGAAGCTTTCTTT.

This clonotype was observed many times. The J gene is TRBJ2-3, the V gene TRBV5-6; 7 bases map to TRBD2. The germline V gene encodes CDR1 SGHDT and CDR2 YYEEEE. There are 14 residues in the CDR3. J lost 3 bases, V lost 4 bases, and 5 bases had no gene match. CDR3 residues: CASSTGGGTDTQYF. CDR3 nucleotides: TGTGCCAGCAGCACTGGGGGGGGAACAGATACGCAGTATTTT.

The sample holds many counts of this clonotype. This chain joins TRBV15 and TRBJ2-2; D uncertain. Trimming took off 5 bases at V and 0 bases at J, with 13 bases between the two ends. The CDR3 is made up of 16 amino acids. Germline V gene lookup returns CDR1 LNHNV and CDR2 YYDKDF (reference sequence). The CDR3 sequence: CATSPHRVANTGELFF. CDR3 nucleotides: TGTGCCACCAGCCCCCATCGGGTCGCGAACACCGGGGAGCTGTTTTTT.

The rearrangement links TRBV6-1 to TRBJ2-1; D is uncertain. Germline lookup yields CDR1 MNHNS and CDR2 SASEGT. V was cut by 2 bases and J by 3 bases, with 17 bases left in between. The length of the CDR3 is 17 residues. CDR3 sequence: CASSELMAEVIYNEQFF. CDR3 sequence (DNA): TGTGCCAGCAGTGAACTAATGGCCGAAGTAATCTACAATGAGCAGTTCTTC.